This TCR beta chain was identified in a study of T-cell reconstitution after alpha-beta-depleted transplantation in children. Study results and limitations: About two months after transplant, alpha-beta T cells reportedly came from several hundred expanded graft clones. For some patients, TCRbeta diversity was high at day 60 because of recipient T cells and thymic progenitors that survived. Newly made T cells mostly supplied T-cell counts and diversity one year after transplant.

This clonotype was observed at least ten times. Its target is not known. A library of TCRbeta sequences, prepared with unique molecular identifiers, was generated. Using its own MiXCR run on the PCR reads, TCRdb lists one record per CDR3 protein. The table has 150,000 to 200,000 distinct CDR3 sequences, roughly 11% seen once. Germline V gene lookup returns CDR1 DFQATT and CDR2 SNEGSKA (reference sequence). V lost 5 bases, J lost 1 base, and 12 bases lay in between. The CDR3 extends over 14 amino acids. The sequence was collected from a boy between 2 and 10 years old with acute myeloid leukemia, due to receive a stem cell transplant. The sample here was PBMCs, taken before TCRalphabeta/CD19-depleted stem cell transplant. The rearrangement joins TRBV20-1 to TRBJ2-1, with unresolved D. CDR3: CSARLPSSYNEQFF. Written as DNA, the CDR3 is TGCAGTGCTCGGCTACCTTCTTCCTACAATGAGCAGTTCTTC.